This entry is about one TCR beta chain. This sample was taken from a study of CDR3 diversity in severe acne. TCRdb called the PCR reads again in MiXCR, with one record for every CDR3 protein. The repertoire includes more than 80,000 distinct CDR3 sequences, 45% to 55% of them detected once, and approximately 10% sits in the top ten. The sample taken for sequencing was blood. This clonotype was sampled from a male donor with severe acne vulgaris.

The CDR3 sequence is CSASSDAGDSGNTIYF. The CDR3, as DNA: TGCAGTGCCAGCAGTGACGCGGGAGACTCTGGAAACACCATATATTTT. The V and J genes are TRBV20-1 and TRBJ1-3; D ambiguous. Per germline, CDR1 DFQATT and CDR2 SNEGSKA (reference sequence). The V end lost 6 bases, the J end lost 0 bases, and 18 bases lay between the germline ends. The CDR3 has 16 residues.